This T cell receptor (beta chain) comes out of a study of patients and donors after allogeneic stem cell transplantation. Each CDR3 protein gets one entry after TCRdb re-called the RT-PCR reads with MiXCR. Among 400,000 to 500,000 distinct CDR3 sequences listed, about a sixth were seen once. This clonotype was observed a few times. The CDR3 length is 14 residues. V was pared by 6 bases and J by 4 bases, with 18 bases between. Germline CDR1 is DFQATT and CDR2 is SNEGSKA (reference sequence). This sequence was found in a human donor who was either an allogeneic HSCT recipient or a stem cell or donor lymphocyte infusion donor (not recorded which). It is not recorded whose cells these are; they may come from a transplant donor. The sequenced sample consisted of blood, either unsorted or a sorted T cell fraction (not recorded which). The chain couples TRBV20-1 to TRBJ1-2; D is perhaps TRBD1 (6 bases). The CDR3 nucleotides are TGCAGTGCACTGGAAGGGGGTATCGGCTATGGCTACACCTTC. This translates into CSALEGGIGYGYTF.